These 30 T cell receptor beta chains were sequenced from one sample in a study of T cell responses to AZD1222 COVID-19 vaccine. Only in-frame clones appear in the TCRdb table, and some are missing; sequencing was by immunoSEQ multiplex PCR. The data contain about 140,000 clones, roughly 90% of them singletons. The material was peripheral blood, obtained on day 0 of AZD1222 vaccination. The receptors originated from an adult in good health.

V and J are TRBV29-1 and TRBJ2-3, with 15 bases aligning to TRBD2. Germline CDR1 SQVTM, CDR2 ANQGSEA. This CDR3 has 18 amino acids. The trim removed 2 bases at V and 7 bases at J, leaving 13 bases unmatched. For the CDR3, the DNA is TGCAGCGTTGAATGGACTAGCGGGAGGGCCTGGGTCCCCAATACGCAGTATTTT. Its protein product is CSVEWTSGRAWVPNTQYF.

CDR3 DNA sequence: TGTGCCAGCAGCGGGGCCCTGCGGGGGACTGGGGCCAACGTCCTGACTTTC. Translated: CASSGALRGTGANVLTF. J is TRBJ2-6 and V is TRBV9; 7 bases are a match to TRBD2. This CDR3 comprises 17 residues. The junction had 8 bases not matched to a gene; V was cut back by 3 bases and J by 2 bases. Germline V CDR1 and CDR2: SGDLS, YYNGEE.

The chain employs TRBV30 and TRBJ2-2, with D possibly TRBD1 on 5 matching bases. Germline assignment: CDR1 GTSNPN and CDR2 SVGIG (reference sequence). The ends were cut back, 5 bases at V and 8 bases at J, with 6 bases in the middle. The CDR3 consists of 10 residues. The CDR3 region has the DNA TGTGCCTGGGGGGCGGGGGAGCTGTTTTTT. This sequence encodes CAWGAGELFF.

The rearrangement links TRBV9 to TRBJ1-1, with D hard to call. Germline V gene sequence: CDR1 SGDLS, CDR2 YYNGEE. This CDR3 is built from 17 residues. V lost 0 bases to trimming and J lost 3 bases, with 18 bases between them. CDR3 residues: CASSVEPSIGPYTEAFF. CDR3 bases: TGTGCCAGCAGCGTAGAACCTTCAATCGGGCCTTACACTGAAGCTTTCTTT.

The chain recombines TRBV3-1 (or the pseudogene TRBV3-2) with TRBJ2-5; 7 positions agree with TRBD2. The CDR3 length is 17 residues. With 1 base clipped from V and 8 bases from J, the junction kept 16 bases outside the gene matches. Germline V CDR1 and CDR2: LGHDT, YNNKEL (reference sequence). The CDR3 sequence: CASSQVLGLAVQVTQYF. CDR3 nucleotides: TGTGCCAGCAGCCAAGTTCTGGGGCTAGCGGTCCAAGTAACCCAGTACTTC.

The gene calls are TRBV10-3 and TRBJ2-1, with D hard to call. Germline lookup yields CDR1 ENHRY and CDR2 SYGVKD. Trimming removed 2 bases at V and 9 bases at J, with 8 bases between. CDR3 length: 12 residues. CDR3: CAISESLGEQFF. CDR3 nucleotide sequence: TGTGCCATCAGTGAGAGTTTAGGTGAGCAGTTCTTC.

The chain couples TRBV28 to TRBJ1-2, with D possibly matching TRBD1 (6 bases). The CDR3 covers 15 residues. CDR1 and CDR2 from the germline V gene are MDHEN and SYDVKM. The ends were cut back, 3 bases at V and 8 bases at J, with 19 bases in the middle. The CDR3 nucleotides are TGTGCCAGCAGTTTTTCAGGGGTCGGAACTAGCGGCTACACCTTC. Amino acid sequence: CASSFSGVGTSGYTF.

The chain recombines TRBV6-5 with TRBJ1-3; TRBD1 is a possible D gene (5 bases). The CDR3 length is 14 residues. Trimming left V 2 bases short and J 2 bases short, with 7 bases between. CDR1 MNHEY and CDR2 SVGAGI come from the germline V gene. The CDR3 sequence: CASSYGGAGNTIYF. In DNA, the CDR3 is TGTGCCAGCAGTTACGGGGGTGCTGGAAACACCATATATTTT.

This chain links TRBV3-1 (or the pseudogene TRBV3-2) with TRBJ1-3; 9 positions agree with TRBD1. Germline loops: CDR1 LGHDT, CDR2 YNNKEL (reference sequence). The CDR3 extends over 15 amino acids. With V trimmed by 4 bases and J by 0 bases, 1 base remained unmatched. The CDR3 loop reads CASSLQGASGNTIYF. CDR3 DNA sequence: TGTGCCAGCAGCCTACAGGGGGCCTCTGGAAACACCATATATTTT.

The chain couples TRBV19 to TRBJ1-5; D ambiguous. The CDR3 extends over 16 amino acids. Germline assignment: CDR1 LNHDA and CDR2 SQIVND (reference sequence). V was cut by 3 bases and J by 2 bases, with 14 bases left in between. DNA for the CDR3: TGTGCCAGTAGTATTTGGGAGGGAACTGGCAATCAGCCCCAGCATTTT. Translation: CASSIWEGTGNQPQHF.

This sequence joins TRBV9 and TRBJ1-3; D is possibly TRBD1 (6 bases). The CDR3 consists of 16 residues. The V gene's germline CDR1 is SGDLS and CDR2 YYNGEE. Trimming removed 3 bases from V and 0 bases from J, with 13 bases in between. The DNA for the CDR3 is TGTGCCAGCAGCGCGGGGGGGCAGAGCTCTGGAAACACCATATATTTT. Protein product: CASSAGGQSSGNTIYF.

The V call is TRBV11-3, the J call TRBJ2-7, with 11 positions matching TRBD2. CDR1 SGHNT and CDR2 YENEEA come from the germline V gene. V was clipped by 5 bases and J by 2 bases; unmatched bases: 8. The CDR3 extends over 16 amino acids. The CDR3 DNA reads as TGTGCCAGCAGCAAAGGGACTAGCGGTCTTACCTACGAGCAGTACTTC. It encodes CASSKGTSGLTYEQYF.

This chain links TRBV6-4 with TRBJ2-1; D tentatively fits TRBD1 or TRBD2 (7 bases each). The V end lost 3 bases, the J end lost 3 bases, and 12 bases lay between the germline ends. The CDR3 extends over 15 amino acids. Germline V gene sequence: CDR1 MRHNA, CDR2 SNTAGT. The CDR3 is CASSEQGGYYNEQFF. The CDR3 DNA reads as TGTGCCAGCAGTGAGCAGGGGGGGTACTACAATGAGCAGTTCTTC.

The gene calls are TRBV4-1 and TRBJ1-1; D is possibly TRBD1 (5 bases). This CDR3 contains 14 residues. Trimming took 5 bases from V and 1 from J, leaving 11 bases between them. Germline V CDR1 and CDR2: MGHRA, YSYEKL. This CDR3 reads CASSFGASNTEAFF. CDR3 coding DNA: TGCGCCAGCAGCTTCGGGGCATCGAACACTGAAGCTTTCTTT.

The rearrangement joins TRBV19 to TRBJ2-1, with D perhaps matching TRBD1 (6 bases). The germline CDR1 and CDR2 sequences are LNHDA and SQIVND (reference sequence). The CDR3 spans 15 residues. The V end lost 5 bases, the J end lost 10 bases, and 21 bases lay between the germline ends. The CDR3 sequence: CASSHRAGLSGEQFF. The CDR3 nucleotides are TGTGCCAGTAGTCACAGGGCAGGGTTGAGTGGCGAGCAGTTCTTC.

The chain carries TRBV19 and TRBJ2-4; 11 bases are shared with TRBD2. The junction had 18 bases not matched to a gene; V was cut back by 8 bases and J by 6 bases. Per germline, CDR1 LNHDA and CDR2 SQIVND (reference sequence). The CDR3 extends over 18 amino acids. The CDR3 coding sequence is TGTGCCAGTCGCCCGGGACTAGCGGAAAGAAGAGAGGGAAACATTCAGTACTTC. This encodes CASRPGLAERREGNIQYF.

The chain uses TRBV5-1 and TRBJ2-7; 8 positions agree with TRBD1. Germline assignment: CDR1 SGHRS and CDR2 YFSETQ. The CDR3 totals 14 residues. V lost 4 bases, J lost 1 base, and 4 bases stayed unmatched. CDR3 region: CASSLRQGSYEQYF. The CDR3, as DNA: TGCGCCAGCAGCCTCAGACAGGGGTCCTACGAGCAGTACTTC.

This clone has a handful of counts. The V call is TRBV19, the J call TRBJ1-2, with 8 bases aligning to TRBD1. V shed 7 bases and J 6 bases; nucleotides not matched to a gene: 7. Germline loops: CDR1 LNHDA, CDR2 SQIVND (reference sequence). The CDR3 contains 13 residues. CDR3 loop: CASKRTGGDGYTF. The CDR3 coding sequence is TGTGCCAGTAAACGCACAGGGGGAGATGGCTACACCTTC.

The rearrangement links TRBV4-1 to TRBJ1-5; D is possibly TRBD1 (5 bases). Germline V lookup: CDR1 MGHRA, CDR2 YSYEKL. This CDR3 has 15 residues. With 3 bases removed from V and 1 base from J, the gap between germline ends came to 10 bases. The DNA of the CDR3 is TGCGCCAGCAGCCACGGCTGGGACAGCAATCAGCCCCAGCATTTT. Amino acid sequence: CASSHGWDSNQPQHF.

The chain combines TRBV7-2 with TRBJ2-7; D possibly corresponds to TRBD1 (6 bases). Trimming cost V 6 bases and J 0 bases, with 12 bases left between them. The CDR3 consists of 14 residues. Germline CDR1 is SGHTA and CDR2 is FQGNSA. The CDR3 is CASRRQASSYEQYF. The DNA for the CDR3 is TGTGCCAGCAGAAGACAGGCCAGCTCCTACGAGCAGTACTTC.

This clone was recorded only once. The J gene is TRBJ2-3, the V gene TRBV6-2 or TRBV6-3; TRBD1 agrees at 9 bases. In germline, CDR1 is MNHEY, CDR2 SVGEGT. CDR3 length equals 16 residues. Trimming cost V 4 bases and J 2 bases; bases outside gene matches: 7. CDR3 loop: CASSLLGTGNTDTQYF. CDR3 sequence (DNA): TGTGCCAGCAGTTTACTCGGGACAGGGAACACAGATACGCAGTATTTT.

This chain joins TRBV30 and TRBJ2-7; 8 positions agree with TRBD2. This CDR3 contains 13 residues. The germline gives CDR1 GTSNPN, CDR2 SVGIG (reference sequence). V shed 5 bases and J 4 bases; nucleotides not matched to a gene: 7. CDR3: CAWAKGLDYEQYF. The CDR3 region has the DNA TGTGCCTGGGCGAAGGGACTAGATTACGAGCAGTACTTC.

The J gene is TRBJ1-3, the V gene TRBV3-1 (or the pseudogene TRBV3-2), with D possibly being TRBD1 (6 bases). Germline V CDR1 and CDR2: LGHDT, YNNKEL (reference sequence). Trimming pared 2 bases from V and 4 bases from J, leaving 9 bases between. The CDR3 totals 14 residues. For the CDR3, the DNA is TGTGCCAGCAGCCAAACAGGGTCCGGAAACACCATATATTTT. Its translation is CASSQTGSGNTIYF.

V gene TRBV27 combines with J gene TRBJ2-7; 9 bases match TRBD1. Germline values: CDR1 MNHEY, CDR2 SMNVEV (reference sequence). The ends lost 8 bases at V and 3 bases at J; junction bases unmatched: 8. The CDR3 has 14 residues. In nucleotides, the CDR3 is TGTGCCAGCGCAGAGGGACAGGGCTTCTACGAGCAGTACTTC. It translates to CASAEGQGFYEQYF.

This chain uses TRBV30 with TRBJ1-2; D uncertain. Trimming stripped 0 bases from V and 4 bases from J, with 9 bases between. The CDR3 spans 13 residues. In germline, CDR1 is GTSNPN, CDR2 SVGIG (reference sequence). CDR3 protein: CAWSVGFSYGYTF. CDR3 DNA: TGTGCCTGGAGTGTTGGCTTCAGCTATGGCTACACCTTC.

This clone was counted once. The J gene is TRBJ1-2, the V gene TRBV11-3; D perhaps matches TRBD1 (5 bases). Looked up from germline, CDR1 is SGHNT and CDR2 is YENEEA. The V end lost 0 bases, the J end lost 7 bases, and 9 bases lay between the germline ends. This CDR3 spans 13 amino acids. The CDR3 here is CASSLERTSGYTF. The CDR3 bases are TGTGCCAGCAGCTTAGAAAGGACAAGTGGCTACACCTTC.

This chain joins TRBV14 and TRBJ2-7, with 11 bases aligning to TRBD2. The CDR3 spans 19 residues. Unmatched junction bases numbered 11, after V lost 1 base and J lost 0 bases. Germline assignment: CDR1 SGHDN and CDR2 FVKESK. Here the CDR3 reads CASSQGVLVSGRASYEQYF. CDR3 DNA sequence: TGTGCCAGCAGCCAAGGGGTACTTGTTAGCGGGAGGGCCTCCTACGAGCAGTACTTC.

This clone is a singleton in its sample. J is TRBJ1-5 and V is TRBV3-1 (or the pseudogene TRBV3-2); D is unclear. The CDR3 runs to 16 residues. Germline CDR1 and CDR2: LGHDT and YNNKEL (reference sequence). V shed 1 base and J shed 3 bases, with 13 bases lying between them. The CDR3 region is CASSQGTALFNQPQHF. The CDR3 nucleotides are TGTGCCAGCAGCCAAGGGACCGCTCTTTTCAATCAGCCCCAGCATTTT.

About this clone itself: In the same sample, other DNA sequences code for this CDR3. The CDR3, as DNA: TGTGCCAGCAGTTTTAGCGGGAGTTCCTACGAGCAGTACTTC. This encodes CASSFSGSSYEQYF. The chain carries TRBV6-2 or TRBV6-3 and TRBJ2-7, with TRBD2 matching 9 bases. The germline V gene encodes CDR1 MNHEY and CDR2 SVGEGT. Losses at the gene ends were 4 bases for V and 1 base for J; bases not matched to a gene: 2. The CDR3 runs 14 residues.

The chain combines TRBV6-6 with TRBJ2-7, with D possibly matching TRBD2 (5 bases). CDR3 size: 16 residues. Trimming pared 0 bases from V and 2 bases from J, leaving 14 bases between. Looked up from germline, CDR1 is MNHNY and CDR2 is SVGAGI (reference sequence). The DNA for the CDR3 is TGTGCCAGCAGTTACTCGATTCGGGGTTCCGCCTACGAGCAGTACTTC. This translates into CASSYSIRGSAYEQYF.